A selection of T cell receptor beta chains follows, all from one sample in a study of blood T cell repertoires in COVID-19. TCRdb's table, derived via immunoSEQ multiplex PCR, lists solely in-frame clones and lacks some. Altogether 110,000 or so clones are present, more than 80% being singletons, with the ten largest covering roughly 10%. The sample consisted of peripheral blood. These receptors originate from a woman between 65 and 79 years old with acute or convalescent COVID-19. CDR3s include the opening cysteine and the closing phenylalanine or tryptophan. The D gene is left open where the match is weak. Size tells how often a clone was seen (once, few, many) or the class of an expanded clone, and some rows leave it out.

D gene	clone size	V gene	J gene	CDR3 DNA	CDR3 protein
TRBD1	NA	TRBV9	TRBJ2-7	TGTGCCAGCAGCGCCCGTGGGACAGGTGTCGGGGATTACTACGAGCAGTACTTC	CASSARGTGVGDYYEQYF
TRBD2	once	TRBV5-1	TRBJ2-7	TGCGCCAGCAGCCTGGGACTAGCGGGAACCTACGAGCAGTACTTC	CASSLGLAGTYEQYF
TRBD2	once	TRBV6-4	TRBJ2-1	TGTGCCAGCAGTGAGGGGCTAGCGGGAGGGCTGGATGAGCAGTTCTTC	CASSEGLAGGLDEQFF
TRBD1	NA	TRBV24-1	TRBJ2-3	TGTGCCACCAGTCCGGGACAGGGGATAGATACGCAGTATTTT	CATSPGQGIDTQYF
TRBD1	NA	TRBV7-8	TRBJ1-3	TGTGCCAGCAGCTTAGGACAGGGCCCAGAAGCCATATATTTT	CASSLGQGPEAIYF
TRBD2	NA	TRBV9	TRBJ2-2	TGTGCCAGCAGCTACGGACTAGCGGCGAACACCGGGGAGCTGTTTTTT	CASSYGLAANTGELFF
TRBD1	NA	TRBV7-2	TRBJ2-5	TGTGCCAGCAGCCCTCGGACAGGGGGCAGCGAGACCCAGTACTTC	CASSPRTGGSETQYF
NA	NA	TRBV3-1/TRBV3-2	TRBJ1-2	TGTGCCAGCAGCCAAGGGGGGGGATATGGCTACACCTTC	CASSQGGGYGYTF
TRBD1	NA	TRBV9	TRBJ1-4	TGTGCCAGCAGCCCATCAGGGGGTATAAATGAAAAACTGTTTTTT	CASSPSGGINEKLFF
TRBD1	NA	TRBV3-1/TRBV3-2	TRBJ1-1	TGTGCCAGCAGCCAAGCCCAGGGGGGCACTGAAGCTTTCTTT	CASSQAQGGTEAFF
NA	few	TRBV11-2	TRBJ1-2	TGTGCCAGCCGATCTATTGGGGGGAACTATGGCTACACCTTC	CASRSIGGNYGYTF
NA	NA	TRBV7-9	TRBJ1-6	TGTGCCAGCAGCTTCGAAGGGGGAATAAATTCACCCCTCCACTTT	CASSFEGGINSPLHF
TRBD1	NA	TRBV7-9	TRBJ1-2	TGTGCCAGCAGCTTAGGCAGGGGGGTCTATGGCTACACCTTC	CASSLGRGVYGYTF
TRBD1	NA	TRBV29-1	TRBJ2-5	TGCAGCGTTGAAGGTGTCCCGACAGGGGGCCTTGAGACCCAGTACTTC	CSVEGVPTGGLETQYF
TRBD1	NA	TRBV5-6	TRBJ1-6	TGTGCCAGCAGCCGGGACAGCTTTAATTCACCCCTCCACTTT	CASSRDSFNSPLHF
NA	NA	TRBV10-1	TRBJ1-1	TGCGCCAGCAGTGAGTCGAAGGGAGTCCGATGGACTGAAGCTTTCTTT	CASSESKGVRWTEAFF
NA	once	TRBV29-1	TRBJ1-2	TGCAGCGTTGAAGATTCTCCAGGAAGTGGCTACACCTTC	CSVEDSPGSGYTF
TRBD2	NA	TRBV30	TRBJ2-2	TGTGCCTGCCCGGGGGGGGCCGGGGAGCTGTTTTTT	CACPGGAGELFF
NA	NA	TRBV2	TRBJ1-4	TGTGCCAGCACCCCGGGACTACCAGTATATGAAAAACTGTTTTTT	CASTPGLPVYEKLFF
NA	few	TRBV24-1	TRBJ1-6	TGTGCCACCCCTGATGGGGGAGGATCACCCCTCCACTTT	CATPDGGGSPLHF
NA	NA	TRBV3-1/TRBV3-2	TRBJ2-2	TGTGCCAGCAGCCCCGTCAGGGGGGAGGAGCTGTTTTTT	CASSPVRGEELFF
NA	NA	TRBV5-1	TRBJ1-2	TGCGCCAGCAGCTTGGGGCAGTATGGCTACACCTTC	CASSLGQYGYTF
TRBD1	NA	TRBV3-1/TRBV3-2	TRBJ1-4	TGTGCCAGCAGCCAAAGGGACAGGGGAGTAAAACTGTTTTTT	CASSQRDRGVKLFF
TRBD1	NA	TRBV7-2	TRBJ2-1	TGTGCCAGCAGCTTATACAGGGGCAATGAGCAGTTCTTC	CASSLYRGNEQFF
TRBD1	NA	TRBV2	TRBJ2-5	TGTGCCAGCCTGCCGGGACAGGCGCCATGGGAGACCCAGTACTTC	CASLPGQAPWETQYF
NA	once	TRBV7-9	TRBJ1-2	TGTGCCAGCAGCTCTAGCCAGGCGGCTACCTATGGCTACACCTTC	CASSSSQAATYGYTF
NA	few	TRBV28	TRBJ1-2	TGTGCCAGCAGCCGGCAGCGGTATGGCTACACCTTC	CASSRQRYGYTF
NA	NA	TRBV4-2	TRBJ2-1	TGTGCCAGCAGCCCCCCCCACAGAAGCTCCTACAATGAGCAGTTCTTC	CASSPPHRSSYNEQFF
TRBD1	NA	TRBV7-3	TRBJ2-3	TGTGCCAGCAGCTCCTGGGACAGAACAGATACGCAGTATTTT	CASSSWDRTDTQYF
NA	once	TRBV13	TRBJ2-3	TGTGCCAGCAGCTTCACAGGGAAGAGGACAGATACGCAGTATTTT	CASSFTGKRTDTQYF
TRBD2	NA	TRBV7-2	TRBJ2-7	TGTGCCAGCAGCTTAGAAGCGGCGGGGGGGCCCTACGAGCAGTACTTC	CASSLEAAGGPYEQYF
NA	NA	TRBV4-1	TRBJ2-7	TGCGCCAGCAGCTCACAGACAGGTTCTTTGTACGAGCAGTACTTC	CASSSQTGSLYEQYF
NA	NA	TRBV6-5	TRBJ1-2	TGTGCCAGCAGGGGGTTTGGACAGTTAAAGTGGGGCTACACCTTC	CASRGFGQLKWGYTF
NA	NA	TRBV30	TRBJ1-5	TGTGCCTGGAGTGTGGGGAGTGGCAATCAGCCCCAGCATTTT	CAWSVGSGNQPQHF
TRBD1	NA	TRBV2	TRBJ2-1	TGTGCCAGCTCGACAGGGGGTAAATACAATGAGCAGTTCTTC	CASSTGGKYNEQFF
NA	once	TRBV6-2/TRBV6-3	TRBJ2-6	TGTGCCAGCAGTCGAGTGTCCTCTGGGGCCAACGTCCTGACTTTC	CASSRVSSGANVLTF
TRBD1	NA	TRBV28	TRBJ1-5	TGTGCCAGCAGTGCCCCGGGACAGATAGCATATCAGCCCCAGCATTTT	CASSAPGQIAYQPQHF
TRBD2	NA	TRBV7-9	TRBJ2-3	TGTGCCAGCAGCTCCAGCGGGGAGCCAAGCACAGATACGCAGTATTTT	CASSSSGEPSTDTQYF
TRBD2	NA	TRBV28	TRBJ2-7	TGTGCCGTTAGCGGGACTCTCTACGAGCAGTACTTC	CAVSGTLYEQYF
TRBD2	NA	TRBV27	TRBJ2-5	TGTGCCAGCAGTGGGACTAGCGGGGGGCCGGCCCAGTACTTC	CASSGTSGGPAQYF
TRBD2	once	TRBV5-4	TRBJ2-1	TGTGCCAGCAGCTTGGATGGGACTAGCATTTCTGAGCAGTTCTTC	CASSLDGTSISEQFF
TRBD1	NA	TRBV28	TRBJ1-6	TGTGCCAGCAGTGCCGGGGACAGCGATAATTCACCCCTCCACTTT	CASSAGDSDNSPLHF